The entry below gives a single T cell receptor beta chain sequence along with its context. Its antigen is undetermined. Only in-frame clones appear in the TCRdb table, and some are missing; sequencing was by immunoSEQ multiplex PCR. The sample records approximately 2.4 million clones, approximately 96% being singletons. The data were taken from a study of shared clonotypes between healthy human individuals. Whole-study findings and limits: Naive subsets, compared against memory subsets, generally had larger estimated richness values. Sample collection involved blood only; tissue repertoires are likely different.

Germline V gene lookup returns CDR1 SGHVS and CDR2 FQNEAQ. Deletions cut 1 base from V and 2 bases from J, with 13 bases between. The CDR3 extends over 16 amino acids. The rearrangement links TRBV7-8 to TRBJ2-3; D uncertain. Sequencing input: naive CD4+ T cells sorted from blood. Subset denoted: CD45RA+ positively selected. This sequence was found in a young man in good health. This CDR3 reads CASSLVGTQPTDTQYF. CDR3 nucleotides: TGTGCCAGCAGCTTAGTAGGCACGCAGCCCACAGATACGCAGTATTTT.